Below are 31 T cell receptor beta chains sequenced from a single sample in a study of T cell changes during pregnancy in multiple sclerosis. The data were produced by immunoSEQ multiplex PCR, yet TCRdb's version contains in-frame clones alone and is incomplete. The profile covers around 33,000 clones, with more than 75% appearing a single time and 5% to 6.5% taken by the ten largest. The sample consisted of peripheral blood, taken in the third trimester of pregnancy. The receptors shown here come from a female donor in good health, enrolled as a control in a pregnancy study.

J is TRBJ1-1 and V is TRBV28, with 8 bases fitting TRBD1. The germline V gene has CDR1 MDHEN and CDR2 SYDVKM. V was clipped by 3 bases and J by 1 base; unmatched bases: 7. The CDR3 is 16 residues long. The CDR3 DNA follows: TGTGCCAGCAGTTTCTCAGGGGGCGGGAGGAACACTGAAGCTTTCTTT. This translates into CASSFSGGGRNTEAFF.

This chain joins TRBV28 and TRBJ1-2, with 9 bases lining up with TRBD1. Germline V gives CDR1 MDHEN, CDR2 SYDVKM. The CDR3 is 14 residues long. V was pared by 5 bases and J by 6 bases, with 7 bases of the junction left unmatched. The CDR3 reads CASSTTGGIHGYTF. The CDR3 DNA reads as TGTGCCAGCAGTACGACAGGGGGAATACATGGCTACACCTTC.

This rearrangement joins TRBV29-1 to TRBJ2-3, with 10 positions matching TRBD2. The V segment lost 4 bases and the J segment 0 bases; nucleotides outside the gene matches: 13. The CDR3 runs to 18 residues. Germline CDR1 SQVTM, CDR2 ANQGSEA. CDR3 nucleotides: TGCAGCGTTGCCTCCTTACCGGGACTAGCGTCTAGCACAGATACGCAGTATTTT. This encodes CSVASLPGLASSTDTQYF.

The rearrangement links TRBV9 to TRBJ2-1, with 8 bases identical to TRBD2. Germline CDR1 and CDR2: SGDLS and YYNGEE. CDR3 size: 19 residues. V shed 2 bases, J shed 5 bases, and the junction held 18 bases outside the gene matches. The CDR3 sequence: CASSVPPAGAPRPNNEQFF. CDR3 nucleotide sequence: TGTGCCAGCAGCGTTCCCCCAGCGGGGGCCCCTCGTCCGAACAATGAGCAGTTCTTC.

The chain is built from TRBV5-4 and TRBJ1-1; D may be TRBD1 (5 bases). CDR1 is SGHNT and CDR2 is YYREEE in the germline V gene (reference sequence). The CDR3 sequence is 12 residues long. V lost 4 bases and J lost 5, with 9 bases in between. The CDR3 DNA sequence: TGTGCCAGCAGCACCAGACAGACTGAAGCTTTCTTT. Amino acids: CASSTRQTEAFF.

The rearrangement links TRBV4-3 to TRBJ2-7, with 9 bases that match TRBD2. CDR1 LGHNA and CDR2 YSLEER come from the germline V gene. J lost 4 bases, V lost 0 bases, and 7 bases had no gene match. The CDR3 is made up of 16 amino acids. For the CDR3, the DNA is TGCGCCAGCAGCCAAGATATGCGGGGGGGCCGGTACGAGCAGTACTTC. This codes for CASSQDMRGGRYEQYF.

This clone has just one count. The V and J genes are TRBV7-9 and TRBJ1-6; tentatively, D is TRBD1 (6 bases). V lost 1 base, J lost 6 bases, and 19 bases lay in between. The CDR3 consists of 18 residues. Germline CDR1 reads SEHNR; CDR2 reads FQNEAQ (reference sequence). The DNA for the CDR3 is TGTGCCAGCAGCTTAGACTCGTTAGTGGACAGTTTTAATTCACCCCTCCACTTT. Translation gives CASSLDSLVDSFNSPLHF.

The V and J genes are TRBV7-2 and TRBJ2-7; no reliable D call. The CDR3 extends over 15 amino acids. Between the trimmed V and J ends, which lost 2 bases and 3 bases, there was a span of 14 bases. CDR1 is SGHTA, CDR2 FQGNSA, per germline. CDR3: CASSLSALRNYEQYF. For the CDR3, the DNA is TGTGCCAGCAGCTTAAGTGCGTTGCGGAACTACGAGCAGTACTTC. Together with reference TRBV7-2 and TRBJ2-7, the CDR3 gives the full variable domain: GAGVSQSPSNKVTEKGKDVELRCDPISGHTALYWYRQSLGQGLEFLIYFQGNSAPDKSGLPSDRFSAERTGGSVSTLTIQRTQQEDSAVYLCASSLSALRNYEQYFGPGTRLTVT.

The CDR3, as DNA: TGTGCCAGCAGTTACCCTCCAGCTGGGGCTGGGGAGACCCAGTACTTC. Protein: CASSYPPAGAGETQYF. The chain employs TRBV6-5 and TRBJ2-5; TRBD1 is a possible D gene (5 bases). V shed 2 bases and J shed 5 bases, with 18 bases lying between them. The CDR3 consists of 16 residues. CDR1 is MNHEY and CDR2 is SVGAGI in the germline V gene.

The chain uses TRBV5-6 and TRBJ1-5; 11 nucleotides agree with TRBD1. The length of the CDR3 is 15 residues. The germline V gene encodes CDR1 SGHDT and CDR2 YYEEEE. V shed 4 bases and J 11 bases; nucleotides not matched to a gene: 11. Here the CDR3 DNA reads TGTGCCAGCAGCCGAAGCCTGGACAGGGGGCAGGCCCAGCATTTT. Translation gives CASSRSLDRGQAQHF.

This clone is judged medium-sized. This sequence joins TRBV11-1 and TRBJ1-5; 9 nucleotides line up with TRBD1. The CDR3 runs 14 residues. Trimming took 5 bases from V and 4 from J; bases not matched to a gene: 3. Per the germline V gene, CDR1 is SGHAT and CDR2 is FQDESV (reference sequence). CDR3 DNA sequence: TGTGCCAGCAGCCTCGGACAGGGGAATCAGCCCCAGCATTTT. Encoded protein: CASSLGQGNQPQHF.

The CDR3 sequence: CASSQGQGIAGKLFF. The CDR3 nucleotides read TGTGCCAGCTCACAGGGACAGGGCATCGCAGGAAAACTGTTTTTT. This chain uses TRBV19 with TRBJ1-4, with 9 bases lining up with TRBD1. The V gene end was trimmed by 9 bases and the J gene end by 10 bases; junction bases not matched to a gene: 15. The CDR3 totals 15 residues. Germline V gene data show CDR1 as LNHDA and CDR2 as SQIVND (reference sequence).

The chain is built from TRBV28 and TRBJ2-7; 9 bases fit TRBD1. Germline V lookup: CDR1 MDHEN, CDR2 SYDVKM. The V segment lost 5 bases and the J segment 4 bases; nucleotides outside the gene matches: 9. This CDR3 has 15 amino acids. The CDR3, as DNA: TGTGCCAGCAGTGGATCGGGACAGGGTAATTACGAGCAGTACTTC. Translated: CASSGSGQGNYEQYF.

This chain connects TRBV7-8 to TRBJ1-1; 9 bases are a match to TRBD1. The J segment lost 5 bases and the V segment lost 3 bases, leaving 13 bases of the junction unmatched. The CDR3 has 17 residues. In germline, CDR1 is SGHVS, CDR2 FQNEAQ. The CDR3 spells CASSFSRTGVRGTEAFF. CDR3 sequence (DNA): TGTGCCAGCAGCTTTTCTAGGACAGGGGTGAGGGGGACTGAAGCTTTCTTT. Combining the CDR3 with reference TRBV7-8 and TRBJ1-1 gives the whole variable domain GAGVSQSPRYKVAKRGQDVALRCDPISGHVSLFWYQQALGQGPEFLTYFQNEAQLDKSGLPSDRFFAERPEGSVSTLKIQRTQQEDSAVYLCASSFSRTGVRGTEAFFGQGTRLTVV.

The chain recombines TRBV6-1 with TRBJ2-5, with 8 bases fitting TRBD1. CDR1 MNHNS and CDR2 SASEGT come from the germline V gene. This CDR3 has 15 amino acids. V lost 6 bases to trimming and J lost 5 bases; unmatched junction nucleotides: 11. The CDR3: CASSSQGAGRETQYF. The CDR3 nucleotides read TGTGCCAGCAGCAGCCAGGGGGCCGGTAGGGAGACCCAGTACTTC.

Only one count was recorded for this clone. This chain links TRBV25-1 with TRBJ1-6; the match to TRBD1 covers 9 bases. Germline values: CDR1 MGHDK, CDR2 SYGVNS. Trimming took 5 bases from V and 5 from J; bases not matched to a gene: 4. This CDR3 is 15 amino acids long. The CDR3 nucleotides read TGTGCCAGCAGTAAACAGGGGGCTAATAATTCACCCCTCCACTTT. As protein: CASSKQGANNSPLHF.

The gene calls are TRBV6-4 and TRBJ2-1; D is ambiguous. This CDR3 comprises 15 residues. CDR1 is MRHNA and CDR2 is SNTAGT in the germline V gene. V lost 3 bases and J lost 3, with 12 bases in between. The CDR3 sequence is CASSEVSSFYNEQFF. Written as DNA, the CDR3 is TGTGCCAGCAGTGAGGTTAGCTCCTTCTACAATGAGCAGTTCTTC.

This rearrangement joins TRBV27 to TRBJ1-2; 7 bases line up with TRBD1. The CDR3 length is 13 residues. V was clipped by 3 bases and J by 6 bases; unmatched bases: 4. Germline CDR1 reads MNHEY; CDR2 reads SMNVEV (reference sequence). The CDR3 nucleotides are TGTGCCAGCAGTTTGCACAGGGGAGATGGCTACACCTTC. Translated, it gives CASSLHRGDGYTF.

CDR3 in amino acids: CASSLGLAATDTQYF. The DNA for the CDR3 is TGTGCCAGCAGCTTGGGACTAGCGGCCACAGATACGCAGTATTTT. The rearrangement links TRBV5-6 to TRBJ2-3, with 9 bases matching TRBD2. Germline V gives CDR1 SGHDT, CDR2 YYEEEE. The junction had 1 base not matched to a gene; V was cut back by 0 bases and J by 2 bases. CDR3 length equals 15 residues.

This chain connects TRBV2 to TRBJ2-6; the D is unclear. Germline V CDR1 and CDR2: SNHLY, FYNNEI. The length of the CDR3 is 17 residues. The V and J ends lost 0 bases and 4 bases respectively, with 13 bases between them. The CDR3 protein is CASSEALRSSGANVLTF. For the CDR3, the DNA is TGTGCCAGCAGTGAAGCGCTACGGAGCTCAGGGGCCAACGTCCTGACTTTC.

The V call is TRBV27, the J call TRBJ2-3, with 8 bases lining up with TRBD1. The CDR3 totals 15 residues. The V gene's germline CDR1 is MNHEY and CDR2 SMNVEV (reference sequence). V lost 4 bases and J lost 0; bases outside the gene matches: 3. The CDR3 nucleotides are TGTGCCAGCAGTTCAGGGGGCTCTAGCACAGATACGCAGTATTTT. As protein: CASSSGGSSTDTQYF.

This rearrangement joins TRBV6-1 to TRBJ1-1, with D uncertain. The V end was cut by 5 bases, the J end by 6 bases, with 10 bases between. This CDR3 is 12 amino acids long. Germline-derived CDR1 and CDR2 are MNHNS and SASEGT. The CDR3 spells CASSRRQPEAFF. The CDR3 DNA is TGTGCCAGCAGTCGAAGACAACCTGAAGCTTTCTTT.

V and J are TRBV7-3 and TRBJ2-5; TRBD2 agrees at 8 bases. Losses at the gene ends were 5 bases for V and 6 bases for J; bases not matched to a gene: 14. This CDR3 has 16 residues. Germline V CDR1 and CDR2: SGHTA, FQGTGA. The CDR3 spells CASSPGGGSGAKTQYF. The CDR3 DNA reads as TGTGCCAGCAGCCCCGGCGGGGGTAGCGGGGCAAAGACCCAGTACTTC. The complete variable domain, with remaining parts taken from reference TRBV7-3 and TRBJ2-5, reads GAGVSQTPSNKVTEKGKYVELRCDPISGHTALYWYRQSLGQGPEFLIYFQGTGAADDSGLPNDRFFAVRPEGSVSTLKIQRTERGDSAVYLCASSPGGGSGAKTQYFGPGTRLLVL.

The rearrangement joins TRBV9 to TRBJ2-2; 10 positions match TRBD2. CDR1 SGDLS and CDR2 YYNGEE come from the germline V gene. CDR3 length: 19 residues. The V segment lost 0 bases and the J segment 0 bases; nucleotides outside the gene matches: 8. CDR3 in DNA: TGTGCCAGCAGCGTAGCTTTACTAGCGGGATTCACGAACACCGGGGAGCTGTTTTTT. It codes for CASSVALLAGFTNTGELFF.

This clone occurred once. The chain combines TRBV27 with TRBJ2-7; possibly TRBD2 for D (6 bases). The V and J ends lost 4 bases and 2 bases respectively, with 12 bases between them. The CDR3 extends over 14 amino acids. The V gene's germline CDR1 is MNHEY and CDR2 SMNVEV (reference sequence). In nucleotides, the CDR3 is TGTGCCAGCAGTTATGGGGCGGGGACCTACGAGCAGTACTTC. It is translated as CASSYGAGTYEQYF.

This chain connects TRBV28 to TRBJ1-5, with 8 bases that match TRBD1. The CDR3 spans 15 residues. The V gene end was trimmed by 10 bases and the J gene end by 4 bases; junction bases not matched to a gene: 12. CDR1 and CDR2 (germline): MDHEN, SYDVKM. The CDR3 DNA is TGTGCCACCTGGCGGGCAGGGGGCGGGAATCAGCCCCAGCATTTT. Protein product: CATWRAGGGNQPQHF.

The V and J genes are TRBV11-3 and TRBJ2-3; 9 bases line up with TRBD2. The CDR3 length is 16 residues. Germline values: CDR1 SGHNT, CDR2 YENEEA. V shed 5 bases and J 3 bases; nucleotides not matched to a gene: 9. The CDR3 region has the DNA TGTGCCAGCAGCACCCGAGCGGGAGGAGGAACAGATACGCAGTATTTT. Protein sequence: CASSTRAGGGTDTQYF.

V is TRBV4-1 and J is TRBJ1-5; TRBD1 is a possible D gene (5 bases). CDR1 and CDR2 from the germline V gene are MGHRA and YSYEKL. V lost 2 bases and J lost 2, with 10 bases in between. The CDR3 runs to 15 residues. The CDR3 coding sequence is TGCGCCAGCAGCCAAAGATTAGGGGGCAATCAGCCCCAGCATTTT. Its translation: CASSQRLGGNQPQHF.

This rearrangement joins TRBV4-2 to TRBJ1-2; 7 nucleotides line up with TRBD1. CDR3 length equals 15 residues. V was pared by 0 bases and J by 8 bases, with 9 bases of the junction left unmatched. CDR1 LGHNA and CDR2 YNFKEQ come from the germline V gene. The CDR3 bases are TGTGCCAGCAGCCAAGAAACAGGGGATGAAAGAGGCTACACCTTC. Its protein product is CASSQETGDERGYTF.

The chain is built from TRBV7-2 and TRBJ2-1; 12 positions agree with TRBD2. Germline V CDR1 and CDR2: SGHTA, FQGNSA. With V trimmed by 2 bases and J by 4 bases, 6 bases remained unmatched. This CDR3 has 17 residues. Written as DNA, the CDR3 is TGTGCCAGCAGCTTAAAGACTAGCGGGAGCCAATACAATGAGCAGTTCTTC. This sequence encodes CASSLKTSGSQYNEQFF.

The gene calls are TRBV6-1 and TRBJ1-4, with TRBD1 matching over 10 bases. The CDR3 has 14 amino acids. Germline V gene data show CDR1 as MNHNS and CDR2 as SASEGT. Germline trimming cut 3 bases from V and 7 bases from J; bases unmatched to any gene: 2. The CDR3 spells CASSEGTGVEKLFF. The CDR3, as DNA: TGTGCCAGCAGTGAGGGGACAGGGGTTGAAAAACTGTTTTTT.